A selection of T cell receptor beta chains follows, all from one sample in a study of blood T cell repertoires in COVID-19. Produced via immunoSEQ multiplex PCR; TCRdb's table is partial and in-frame only. This table has fewer than 450,000 clones, 75% to 90% appearing once. Specimen: peripheral blood. These receptor sequences come from a woman in her forties or fifties with COVID-19, enrolled during active disease. The conserved cysteine and the conserved F or W are not part of the CDR3 here. Clone sizes are given selectively: once, few, many, or a class where the clone is expanded.

V gene: TRBV6-2/TRBV6-3; CDR3 length: 11; clone size: NA; CDR3 protein: ASSYSRGYGYT
V gene: TRBV18; CDR3 length: 13; clone size: NA; CDR3 protein: ASSPEVVSTGELF
V gene: TRBV7-2; CDR3 length: 15; clone size: NA; CDR3 protein: ASSSSYVGVGTGELF
V gene: TRBV27; CDR3 length: 11; clone size: NA; CDR3 protein: ARGHPSSYEQY
V gene: TRBV5-4; CDR3 length: 13; clone size: NA; CDR3 protein: ASSPGLAGVYEQY
V gene: TRBV18; CDR3 length: 15; clone size: NA; CDR3 protein: ASSHEDLPAGANVLT
V gene: TRBV18; CDR3 length: 12; clone size: NA; CDR3 protein: ASSPSQVTGELF
V gene: TRBV4-2; CDR3 length: 14; clone size: NA; CDR3 protein: ASSQVRAGKNTEAF
V gene: TRBV2; CDR3 length: 12; clone size: NA; CDR3 protein: ATKAGTAGETQY
V gene: TRBV11-3; CDR3 length: 16; clone size: NA; CDR3 protein: ASSLVSRRLAPDGELF
V gene: TRBV5-4; CDR3 length: 14; clone size: once; CDR3 protein: ASSPDRLNSYNEQF
V gene: TRBV3-1/TRBV3-2; CDR3 length: 15; clone size: once; CDR3 protein: ASSQVASGRVADTQY
V gene: TRBV19; CDR3 length: 11; clone size: NA; CDR3 protein: ASNTILNTEAF
V gene: TRBV10-1; CDR3 length: 10; clone size: NA; CDR3 protein: ASSGRNTEAF
V gene: TRBV21-1; CDR3 length: 12; clone size: NA; CDR3 protein: ASTSGTGTYEQY
V gene: TRBV30; CDR3 length: 13; clone size: NA; CDR3 protein: ALGTGGLGLDTQY
V gene: TRBV5-1; CDR3 length: 14; clone size: NA; CDR3 protein: ASSLYPGAGNTEAF
V gene: TRBV4-1; CDR3 length: 14; clone size: NA; CDR3 protein: ASSQDSPVGTDTQY
V gene: TRBV3-1/TRBV3-2; CDR3 length: 13; clone size: NA; CDR3 protein: ASSQDTSSYNEQF
V gene: TRBV18; CDR3 length: 13; clone size: NA; CDR3 protein: ASSQSRVLNTEAF
V gene: TRBV5-4; CDR3 length: 13; clone size: NA; CDR3 protein: ASSRTSGMTEEQY
V gene: TRBV19; CDR3 length: 12; clone size: NA; CDR3 protein: ASEPGHPLGEAF
V gene: TRBV4-1; CDR3 length: 13; clone size: few; CDR3 protein: ASSQDQGADYGYT
V gene: TRBV27; CDR3 length: 17; clone size: NA; CDR3 protein: ASSLRGSGWGTLGGTQY
V gene: TRBV5-8; CDR3 length: 8; clone size: NA; CDR3 protein: ASSSYEQY
V gene: TRBV12-3/TRBV12-4; CDR3 length: 9; clone size: NA; CDR3 protein: ASSPVTEAF
V gene: TRBV5-5; CDR3 length: 12; clone size: NA; CDR3 protein: ASTLAQGAYEQY
V gene: TRBV7-2; CDR3 length: 13; clone size: NA; CDR3 protein: ASSWTSGRGNEQF
V gene: TRBV6-5; CDR3 length: 13; clone size: NA; CDR3 protein: ASSYTRTGFYEQY
V gene: TRBV7-3; CDR3 length: 13; clone size: NA; CDR3 protein: ASSMVSSGVNEQF
V gene: TRBV9; CDR3 length: 11; clone size: few; CDR3 protein: ASSGGDFGEQY
V gene: TRBV7-6; CDR3 length: 14; clone size: NA; CDR3 protein: ASSLASGVSYNEQF
V gene: TRBV6-2/TRBV6-3; CDR3 length: 16; clone size: NA; CDR3 protein: ASSYPTPTSGRLYEQY
V gene: TRBV19; CDR3 length: 11; clone size: NA; CDR3 protein: ASSLDKRNTIY
V gene: TRBV5-1; CDR3 length: 13; clone size: NA; CDR3 protein: ASSRLAGDLKTQY
V gene: TRBV5-4; CDR3 length: 12; clone size: once; CDR3 protein: ASSPPEFKNIQY
V gene: TRBV6-5; CDR3 length: 9; clone size: NA; CDR3 protein: ASSASRVSP
V gene: TRBV5-6; CDR3 length: 12; clone size: few; CDR3 protein: ASSGDRGSGELF
V gene: TRBV19; CDR3 length: 9; clone size: NA; CDR3 protein: ASSAGTRGT
V gene: TRBV9; CDR3 length: 14; clone size: NA; CDR3 protein: ASSTTGAVSYNEQF
V gene: TRBV19; CDR3 length: 14; clone size: NA; CDR3 protein: ASSRLGQAVNTEAF